This T cell receptor beta chain originates from a study of T cells expressing NK-cell markers (TCRdb year 2020). The study in broad terms: Under 10 donors provided sorted CD3+CD56+NKG2C+, CD3+CD56+NKG2C- and CD3+CD56-NKG2C+ T-cell subsets, whose TCR beta-chain repertoires were profiled. Among the eight sequenced donors, seven were HCMV-seropositive and one was HCMV-seronegative. The study sequenced eight donors, all healthy volunteers chosen at random: three men and five women. The libraries were sequenced on Illumina HiSeq 2000/2500, MiSeq or NextSeq, producing 2 x 150 bp reads.

Concerning this clonotype itself: The antigen it recognizes is unknown.

Results the study describes overall, beyond this receptor: Those dominant clonotypes were again the most abundant among CD3+CD56-NKG2C+ cells in a few donors, at roughly 25-65%. In several donors, the dominant CD3+CD56+NKG2C+ clonotypes ranked among the top 10 CD8+ clonotypes, making up about 1.0-7.5% of CD8+ T cells. Whether the expanded NKG2C-expressing T cell clones were specific for HCMV antigens remained unclear.

A commercial ELISA kit detecting HCMV-specific IgG in serum was used to determine HCMV serostatus. Peripheral blood mononuclear cells were isolated from blood by Ficoll density gradient centrifugation. Sequenced on an Illumina HiSeq 2000. TCR beta cDNA libraries were prepared using 5'RACE template switching, which introduced a universal primer site and unique molecular identifiers. Priming for cDNA synthesis came from the TCR beta constant segment, and two successive PCR amplification steps followed. The study's processing was this. Reads were demultiplexed and grouped by UMI with MIGEC, and clonotypes were assembled and quantified with MiTCR. To exclude erroneous sequences, only TCR cDNA sequences supported by at least two reads were retained. The tcR package was used for downstream repertoire analysis, with clonotypes matched between fractions based on CDR3 nucleotide sequence plus V segment. VDJmatch was used to annotate antigen specificity against VDJdb, with one amino acid substitution in CDR3 allowed. TCRdb reprocessed the reads and assigns one entry to each CDR3 protein sequence, leaving out DNA. Clone size and V and J calls follow TCRdb, not the original study. This specimen's table enumerates approximately 440,000 distinct CDR3 sequences. The ten top clones hold almost 1.5% of the sample.

The CDR3 numbers 15 residues from cysteine through phenylalanine. Nucleotide data are not available. This clonotype was sampled from a woman between 45 and 65 years old in good health. Donor details come from another sample of the same person, matched by shared clones. The specimen sequenced was blood T cells: a sorted CD56 or NKG2C T cell subset, CD4+ or CD8+ T cells, or bulk PBMC T cells (not recorded which). The V and J genes are TRBV12-3 or TRBV12-4 and TRBJ2-3; TCRdb proposes TRBD1, but this gene call is untestable without DNA. The CDR3 loop reads CASSQDRGFTDTQYF.